These T cell receptor beta chains were read from a single sample in a study of blood T cells in healthy people across ages. TCRdb independently ran MiXCR on the 5' RACE reads; one entry per CDR3 protein. The sample consists of about 1.8 million distinct CDR3 sequences, around 50% of them appearing once. The sequenced sample consisted of blood. Every receptor here comes from a woman in her thirties or forties in good health. Both conserved end residues are part of each CDR3. The D gene is left open where the match is weak. A clone size is listed for some rows: how often the clone was seen (once, few, many), or a class if it is expanded.

j_call,v_call,d_call,clone_size,cdr3_nt,cdr3_aa
TRBJ2-1,TRBV10-3,NA,few,TGTGCCATCAGTGAGTCGTTTCTTAGCCGGCAGTCTCCGAGGGGGAATGAGCAGTTCTTC,CAISESFLSRQSPRGNEQFF
TRBJ2-7,TRBV7-8,TRBD1,few,TGTGCCAGCAGCTTATCGGACAGGGGGCACTACGAGCAGTACTTC,CASSLSDRGHYEQYF
TRBJ1-2,TRBV7-9,NA,NA,TGTGCCAGCAGCCAAAGCGGGAGAGGCGGGCATGGCTACACCTTC,CASSQSGRGGHGYTF
TRBJ2-1,TRBV29-1,NA,few,TGCAGCGCCAGCAGTGACTACAATGAGCAGTTCTTC,CSASSDYNEQFF
TRBJ2-3,TRBV5-1,NA,NA,TGCGCCAGCAGCTGGACAGACTATGATACGCAGTATTTT,CASSWTDYDTQYF
TRBJ2-7,TRBV6-5,NA,few,TGTGCCAGCAGTTACACCGCTCAAGCCTACGAGCAGTACTTC,CASSYTAQAYEQYF
TRBJ2-1,TRBV7-8,NA,NA,TGTGCCAGCAGGGATGGGATAGCCTACAATGAGCAGTTCTTC,CASRDGIAYNEQFF
TRBJ1-5,TRBV7-9,NA,NA,TGTGCCAGCAGCTCTGGATCAGGGATTGATCAGCCCCAGCATTTT,CASSSGSGIDQPQHF
TRBJ2-1,TRBV20-1,TRBD1,few,TGCAGTGCCCATGACAGGGTGACCTACAATGAGCAGTTCTTC,CSAHDRVTYNEQFF
TRBJ2-5,TRBV7-2,NA,few,TGTGCCAGCAGCTCGCGACAGGATATCAGAGAGACCCAGTACTTC,CASSSRQDIRETQYF
TRBJ1-6,TRBV9,TRBD1,NA,TGTGCCAGCAGCGTAGGTCTAGGGGGCGGTTCACCCCTCCACTTT,CASSVGLGGGSPLHF
TRBJ2-1,TRBV28,NA,NA,TGTGCCAGCAGTCAAACGTCGGTCGGCTACAATGAGCAGTTCTTC,CASSQTSVGYNEQFF
TRBJ2-1,TRBV28,TRBD2,NA,TGTGCCAGCAGTATCCCCCCTCTGTCAGGACTAGCGGTTAATGAGCAGTTCTTC,CASSIPPLSGLAVNEQFF
TRBJ1-5,TRBV7-2,NA,NA,TGTGCCAGCAGCTTGTTTTCTTCGGACAGATTCAATCAGCCCCAGCATTTT,CASSLFSSDRFNQPQHF
TRBJ1-4,TRBV5-1,NA,NA,TGCGCCAGCAGCCGGGAGGGCAGGGTGACGGAAGAGAAACTGTTTTTT,CASSREGRVTEEKLFF
TRBJ2-7,TRBV7-2,NA,few,TGTGCCAGCCGCTGGGGGAGCGACAGCGTGGAAATCGAGCAGTACTTC,CASRWGSDSVEIEQYF
TRBJ2-1,TRBV7-2,TRBD2,few,TGTGCCAGCAGCCGCGGACTAGCGGGGAGGAATGAGCAGTTCTTC,CASSRGLAGRNEQFF
TRBJ2-1,TRBV24-1,NA,NA,TGTGCCATCGCGTGGAGGGGTGAGCAGTTCTTC,CAIAWRGEQFF
TRBJ2-3,TRBV11-1,NA,NA,TGTGCCAGCAGCTTAGGTCCAGGACTTGGACGAGGAGATACGCAGTATTTT,CASSLGPGLGRGDTQYF
TRBJ2-5,TRBV20-1,NA,NA,TGCAGTGCTCTGCGACAGGGAGGCCAAGAGACCCAGTACTTC,CSALRQGGQETQYF
TRBJ2-2,TRBV7-3,TRBD1,NA,TGTGCCAGCAGCTTTAGGACAGGGGGTAACACCGGGGAGCTGTTTTTT,CASSFRTGGNTGELFF
TRBJ2-1,TRBV2,NA,NA,TGTGCCAGCAGTGGGGCGAACTGCAATGAGCAGTTCTTC,CASSGANCNEQFF